The clone carrying this TCR beta chain was observed a handful of times. This entry comes from a study of blood T cell repertoires in COVID-19. Turning to the study itself: Acute-phase and convalescent COVID-19 samples originated in the United States, Italy and Spain.

This CDR3 region has 14 residues. V shed 3 bases and J shed 4 bases, with 10 bases lying between them. Germline V gives CDR1 SGHTA, CDR2 FQGNSA. How the authors handled the data: Reference gene primer amplification yielded estimated nucleated cell counts. Some clones are missing from TCRdb's copy, which holds only in-frame ones; the method was immunoSEQ multiplex PCR. Clonal size and the V and J genes are those of that table, whereas D and trimming came from the DNA. This sample has some 230,000 clones, with around 81% found just once. The rearrangement links TRBV7-2 to TRBJ2-1; TRBD2 might be the D (5 bases). Sequenced: peripheral blood. This TCR was sampled from a woman aged 60-75 years with acute or convalescent COVID-19. The CDR3 region is CASSFASPYNEQFF. The DNA for the CDR3 is TGTGCCAGCAGCTTTGCTAGCCCGTACAATGAGCAGTTCTTC.